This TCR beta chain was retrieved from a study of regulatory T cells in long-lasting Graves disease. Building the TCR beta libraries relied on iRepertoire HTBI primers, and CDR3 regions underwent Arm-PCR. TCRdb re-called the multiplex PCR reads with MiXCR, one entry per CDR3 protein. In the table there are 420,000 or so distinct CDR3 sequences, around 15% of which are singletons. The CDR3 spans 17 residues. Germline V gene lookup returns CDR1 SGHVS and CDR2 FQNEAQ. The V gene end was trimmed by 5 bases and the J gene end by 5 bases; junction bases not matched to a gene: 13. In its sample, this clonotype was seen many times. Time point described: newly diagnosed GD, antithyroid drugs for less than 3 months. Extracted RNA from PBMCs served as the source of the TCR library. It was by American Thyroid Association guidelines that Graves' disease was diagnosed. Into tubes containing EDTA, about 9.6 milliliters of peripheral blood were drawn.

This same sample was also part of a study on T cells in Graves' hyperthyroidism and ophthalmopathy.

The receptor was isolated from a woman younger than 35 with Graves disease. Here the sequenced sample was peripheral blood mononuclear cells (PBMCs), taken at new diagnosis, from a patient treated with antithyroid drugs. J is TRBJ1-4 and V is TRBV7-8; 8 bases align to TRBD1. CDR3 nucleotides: TGTGCCAGCAGCCTAGACAGGGGTCCTGGTTCGAATGAAAAACTGTTTTTT. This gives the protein CASSLDRGPGSNEKLFF.